This TCR beta chain was recovered during a study of blood T cell repertoires in COVID-19. As for the study in general: Researchers got acute and convalescent COVID-19 samples from the United States, Italy and Spain.

Authors' processing steps: From reference gene primer amplification, estimates of nucleated cell counts were derived. Here immunoSEQ multiplex PCR was the method, and the copy in TCRdb shows in-frame clones only, minus some. D and trimming were read from the DNA, whereas the V and J calls and clone size are those reported in that table. This sample has under 250,000 clones, with about 90% found just once. Trimming took 5 bases from V and 3 from J, leaving 17 bases between them. Germline V gene lookup returns CDR1 LNHDA and CDR2 SQIVND (reference sequence). This CDR3 region has 16 residues. The rearrangement uses TRBV19 and TRBJ1-5, with D tentatively TRBD1 (6 bases). The receptor's source is a man younger than 35 with active or convalescent COVID-19. Sequencing was carried out using peripheral blood. This chain's CDR3 is CASSSRGGRVNQPQHF. The CDR3 bases are TGTGCCAGTAGTTCGCGGGGGGGGCGCGTCAATCAGCCCCAGCATTTT.